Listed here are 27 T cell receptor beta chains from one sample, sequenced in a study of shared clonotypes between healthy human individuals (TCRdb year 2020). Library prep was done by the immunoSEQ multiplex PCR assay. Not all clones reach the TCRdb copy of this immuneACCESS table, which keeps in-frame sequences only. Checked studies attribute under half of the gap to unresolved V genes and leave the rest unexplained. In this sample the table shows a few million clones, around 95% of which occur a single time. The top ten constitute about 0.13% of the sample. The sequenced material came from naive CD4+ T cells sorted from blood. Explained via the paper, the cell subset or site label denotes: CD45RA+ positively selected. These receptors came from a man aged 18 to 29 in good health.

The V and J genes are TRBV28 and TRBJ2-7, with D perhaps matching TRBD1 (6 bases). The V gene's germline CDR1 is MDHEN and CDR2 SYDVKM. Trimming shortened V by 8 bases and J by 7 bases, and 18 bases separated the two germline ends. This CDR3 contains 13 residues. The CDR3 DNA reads TGTGCCAGCCGGTCCCCTTTAAGGGGGGAGCAGTACTTC. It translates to CASRSPLRGEQYF. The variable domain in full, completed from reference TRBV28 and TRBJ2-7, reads DVKVTQSSRYLVKRTGEKVFLECVQDMDHENMFWYRQDPGLGLRLIYFSYDVKMKEKGDIPEGYSVSREKKERFSLILESASTNQTSMYLCASRSPLRGEQYFGPGTRLTVT.

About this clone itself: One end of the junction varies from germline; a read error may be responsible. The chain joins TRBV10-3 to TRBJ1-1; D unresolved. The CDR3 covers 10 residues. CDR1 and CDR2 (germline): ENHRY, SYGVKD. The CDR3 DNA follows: TGTGCCATCAGTGAGTCTCGGCTTATTTTT. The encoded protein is CAISESRLIF.

The CDR3 DNA is TGTGCCAGTAGTATTTGGGCAGGGGGCTATGAGACCCAGTACTTC. Translation gives CASSIWAGGYETQYF. V usage is TRBV19 and J usage is TRBJ2-5, with 8 nucleotides matching TRBD1. Trimming took 3 bases from V and 5 from J; bases not matched to a gene: 8. The CDR3 has 15 amino acids. Germline CDR1 and CDR2: LNHDA and SQIVND (reference sequence).

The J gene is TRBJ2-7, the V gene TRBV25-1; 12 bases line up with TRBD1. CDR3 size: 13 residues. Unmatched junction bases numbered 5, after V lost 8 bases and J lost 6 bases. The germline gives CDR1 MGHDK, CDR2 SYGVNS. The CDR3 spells CASQGQGATEQYF. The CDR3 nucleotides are TGTGCCAGCCAGGGACAGGGGGCAACCGAGCAGTACTTC.

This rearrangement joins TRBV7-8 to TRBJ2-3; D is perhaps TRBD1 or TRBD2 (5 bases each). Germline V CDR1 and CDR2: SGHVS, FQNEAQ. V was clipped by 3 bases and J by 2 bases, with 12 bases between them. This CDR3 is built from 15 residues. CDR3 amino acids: CASSFNSGPTDTQYF. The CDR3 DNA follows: TGTGCCAGCAGCTTTAATTCGGGACCCACAGATACGCAGTATTTT.

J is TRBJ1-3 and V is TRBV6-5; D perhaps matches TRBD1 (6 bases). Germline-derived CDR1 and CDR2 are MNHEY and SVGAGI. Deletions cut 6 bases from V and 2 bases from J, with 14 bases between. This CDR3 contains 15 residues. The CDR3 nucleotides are TGTGCCAGCAGACAGGGTCCGTTCGCTGGAAACACCATATATTTT. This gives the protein CASRQGPFAGNTIYF.

CDR3 DNA sequence: TGTGCCAGCAGTGGCGACAGGGGGATCGGGCCCCAGCATTTT. This sequence encodes CASSGDRGIGPQHF. The chain uses TRBV2 and TRBJ1-5; 9 positions match TRBD1. V lost 4 bases and J lost 9; bases outside the gene matches: 7. In germline, CDR1 is SNHLY, CDR2 FYNNEI. The CDR3 is made up of 14 amino acids.

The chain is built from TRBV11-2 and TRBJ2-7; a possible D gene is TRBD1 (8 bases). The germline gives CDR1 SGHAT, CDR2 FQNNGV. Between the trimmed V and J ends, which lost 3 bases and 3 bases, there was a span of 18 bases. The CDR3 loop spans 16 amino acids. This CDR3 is CASSFLQGGRVYEQYF. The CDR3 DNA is TGTGCCAGCAGCTTTCTACAGGGGGGGCGAGTCTACGAGCAGTACTTC.

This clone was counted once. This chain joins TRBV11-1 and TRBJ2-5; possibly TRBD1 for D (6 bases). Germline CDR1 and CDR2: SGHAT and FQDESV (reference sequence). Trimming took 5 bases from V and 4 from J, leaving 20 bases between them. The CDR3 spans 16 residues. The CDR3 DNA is TGTGCCAGCAGCGCACCCCGGGACACCTGGGCAGAGACCCAGTACTTC. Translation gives CASSAPRDTWAETQYF.

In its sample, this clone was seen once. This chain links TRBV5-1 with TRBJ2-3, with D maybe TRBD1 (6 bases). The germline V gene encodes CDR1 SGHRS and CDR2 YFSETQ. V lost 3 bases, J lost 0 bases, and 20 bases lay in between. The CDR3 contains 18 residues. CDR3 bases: TGCGCCAGCAGCTATTATACACAGGGAGAATCTAGCACAGATACGCAGTATTTT. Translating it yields CASSYYTQGESSTDTQYF.

The CDR3 DNA is TGTGCCAGCAGCTTGGGCCCCAAGACAGCCAAGAACACTGAAGCTTTCTTT. This gives the protein CASSLGPKTAKNTEAFF. The V and J genes are TRBV5-4 and TRBJ1-1, with D tentatively TRBD1 (5 bases). Germline V CDR1 and CDR2: SGHNT, YYREEE (reference sequence). The CDR3 consists of 17 residues. The V gene lost 0 bases and the J gene lost 1 base, with 16 bases spanning the gap. The variable domain in full, completed from reference TRBV5-4 and TRBJ1-1, reads ETGVTQSPTHLIKTRGQQVTLRCSSQSGHNTVSWYQQALGQGPQFIFQYYREEENGRGNFPPRFSGLQFPNYSSELNVNALELDDSALYLCASSLGPKTAKNTEAFFGQGTRLTVV.

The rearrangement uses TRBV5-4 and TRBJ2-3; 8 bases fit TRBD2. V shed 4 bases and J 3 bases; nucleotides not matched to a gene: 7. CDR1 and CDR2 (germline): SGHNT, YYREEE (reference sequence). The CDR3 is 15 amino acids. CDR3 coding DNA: TGTGCCAGCAGCCAAACAGCGGGAGTGACAGATACGCAGTATTTT. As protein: CASSQTAGVTDTQYF. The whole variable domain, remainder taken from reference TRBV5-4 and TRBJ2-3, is ETGVTQSPTHLIKTRGQQVTLRCSSQSGHNTVSWYQQALGQGPQFIFQYYREEENGRGNFPPRFSGLQFPNYSSELNVNALELDDSALYLCASSQTAGVTDTQYFGPGTRLTVL.

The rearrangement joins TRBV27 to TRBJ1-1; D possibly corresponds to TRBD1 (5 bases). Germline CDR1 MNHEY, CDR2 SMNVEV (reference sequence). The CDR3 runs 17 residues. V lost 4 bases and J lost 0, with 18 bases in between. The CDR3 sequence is CASSSGGRGGVNTEAFF. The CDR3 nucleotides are TGTGCCAGCAGTTCCGGGGGTCGGGGAGGAGTGAACACTGAAGCTTTCTTT.

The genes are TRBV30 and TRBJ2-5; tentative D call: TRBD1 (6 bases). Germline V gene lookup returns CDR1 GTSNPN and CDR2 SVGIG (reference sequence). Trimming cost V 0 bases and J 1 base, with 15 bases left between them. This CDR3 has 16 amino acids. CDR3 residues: CAWSVGDKWGQETQYF. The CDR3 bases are TGTGCCTGGAGTGTAGGGGACAAATGGGGCCAAGAGACCCAGTACTTC.

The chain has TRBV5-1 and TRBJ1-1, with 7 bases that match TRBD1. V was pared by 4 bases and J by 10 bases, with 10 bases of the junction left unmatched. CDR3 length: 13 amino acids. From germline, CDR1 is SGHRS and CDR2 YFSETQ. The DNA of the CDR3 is TGCGCCAGCAGCGTAGGACAGGAGGGATCAGCTTTCTTT. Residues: CASSVGQEGSAFF.

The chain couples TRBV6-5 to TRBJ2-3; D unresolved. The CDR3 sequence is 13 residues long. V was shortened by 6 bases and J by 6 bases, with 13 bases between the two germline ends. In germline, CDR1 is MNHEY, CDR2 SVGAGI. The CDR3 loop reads CASSLHPADTQYF. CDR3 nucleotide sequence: TGTGCCAGCAGCCTACACCCCGCCGATACGCAGTATTTT.

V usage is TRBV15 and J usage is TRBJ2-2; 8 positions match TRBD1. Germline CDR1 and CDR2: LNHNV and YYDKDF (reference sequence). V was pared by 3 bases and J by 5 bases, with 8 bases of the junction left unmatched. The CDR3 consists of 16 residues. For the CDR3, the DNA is TGTGCCACCAGCAGCCGGACAGGGAAGTTGACCGGGGAGCTGTTTTTT. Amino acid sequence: CATSSRTGKLTGELFF.

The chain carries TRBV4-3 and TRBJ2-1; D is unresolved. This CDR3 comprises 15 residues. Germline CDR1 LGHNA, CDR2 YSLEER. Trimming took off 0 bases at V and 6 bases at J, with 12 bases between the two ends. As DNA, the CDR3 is TGCGCCAGCAGCCAAGAGGCTCAACAACCCAATGAGCAGTTCTTC. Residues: CASSQEAQQPNEQFF.

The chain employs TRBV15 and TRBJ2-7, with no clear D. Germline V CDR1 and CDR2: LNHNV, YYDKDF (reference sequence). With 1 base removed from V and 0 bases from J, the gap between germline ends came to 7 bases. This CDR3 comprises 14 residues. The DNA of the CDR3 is TGTGCCACCAGCAGAGCGGTGGACTCCTACGAGCAGTACTTC. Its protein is CATSRAVDSYEQYF.

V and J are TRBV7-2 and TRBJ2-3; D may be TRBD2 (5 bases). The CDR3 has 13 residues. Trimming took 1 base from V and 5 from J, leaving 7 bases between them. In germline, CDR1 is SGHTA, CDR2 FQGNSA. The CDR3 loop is CASSLEAGDTQYF. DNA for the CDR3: TGTGCCAGCAGCTTAGAGGCGGGAGATACGCAGTATTTT. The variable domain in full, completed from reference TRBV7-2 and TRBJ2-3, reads GAGVSQSPSNKVTEKGKDVELRCDPISGHTALYWYRQSLGQGLEFLIYFQGNSAPDKSGLPSDRFSAERTGGSVSTLTIQRTQQEDSAVYLCASSLEAGDTQYFGPGTRLTVL.

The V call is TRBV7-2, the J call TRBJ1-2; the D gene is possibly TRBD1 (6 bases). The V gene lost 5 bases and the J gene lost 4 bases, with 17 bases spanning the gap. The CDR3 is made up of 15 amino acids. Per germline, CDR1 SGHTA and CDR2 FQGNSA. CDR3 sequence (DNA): TGTGCCAGCAGCAACCGAGGGGGACTTAGCTATGGCTACACCTTC. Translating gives CASSNRGGLSYGYTF.

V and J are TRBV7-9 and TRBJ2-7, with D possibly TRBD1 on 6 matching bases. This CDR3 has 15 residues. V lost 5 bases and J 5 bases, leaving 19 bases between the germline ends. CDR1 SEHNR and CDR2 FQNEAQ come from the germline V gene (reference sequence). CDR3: CASSRGTGIFHEQYF. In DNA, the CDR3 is TGTGCCAGCAGCCGAGGCACAGGGATCTTCCACGAGCAGTACTTC.

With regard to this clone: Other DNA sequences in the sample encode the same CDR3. DNA of the CDR3: TGTGCCAGCAGCCTCCCGGGACAGGGGGCTTACGAGCAGTACTTC. Amino acids: CASSLPGQGAYEQYF. This chain joins TRBV7-9 and TRBJ2-7; 12 nucleotides align to TRBD1. The CDR3 has 15 residues. The J segment lost 4 bases and the V segment lost 5 bases, leaving 6 bases of the junction unmatched. Looked up from germline, CDR1 is SEHNR and CDR2 is FQNEAQ (reference sequence).

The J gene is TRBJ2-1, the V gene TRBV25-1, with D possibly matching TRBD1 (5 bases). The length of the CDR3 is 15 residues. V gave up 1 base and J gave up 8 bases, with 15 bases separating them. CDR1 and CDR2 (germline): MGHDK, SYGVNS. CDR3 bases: TGTGCCAGCAGTGAATTTCGACGGACATCCGATGAGCAGTTCTTC. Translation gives CASSEFRRTSDEQFF.

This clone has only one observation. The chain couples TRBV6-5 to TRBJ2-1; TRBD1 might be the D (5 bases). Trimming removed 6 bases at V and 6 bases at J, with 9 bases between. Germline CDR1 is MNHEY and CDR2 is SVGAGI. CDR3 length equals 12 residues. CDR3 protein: CASSRDFNEQFF. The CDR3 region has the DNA TGTGCCAGCAGCAGGGATTTCAATGAGCAGTTCTTC.

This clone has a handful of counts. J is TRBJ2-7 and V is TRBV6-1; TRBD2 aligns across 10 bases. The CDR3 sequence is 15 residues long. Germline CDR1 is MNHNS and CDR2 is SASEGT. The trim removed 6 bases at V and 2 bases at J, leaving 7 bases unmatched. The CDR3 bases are TGTGCCAGCAGCCTAGCGGGAGCTATCCCCTACGAGCAGTACTTC. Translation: CASSLAGAIPYEQYF.

CDR3: CASRFDRGTQETQYF. As DNA, the CDR3 is TGTGCCAGCAGGTTCGACAGGGGAACCCAAGAGACCCAGTACTTC. The rearrangement uses TRBV7-2 and TRBJ2-5; 8 nucleotides line up with TRBD1. Germline trimming cut 6 bases from V and 1 base from J; bases unmatched to any gene: 7. Per germline, CDR1 SGHTA and CDR2 FQGNSA. CDR3 length: 15 amino acids.